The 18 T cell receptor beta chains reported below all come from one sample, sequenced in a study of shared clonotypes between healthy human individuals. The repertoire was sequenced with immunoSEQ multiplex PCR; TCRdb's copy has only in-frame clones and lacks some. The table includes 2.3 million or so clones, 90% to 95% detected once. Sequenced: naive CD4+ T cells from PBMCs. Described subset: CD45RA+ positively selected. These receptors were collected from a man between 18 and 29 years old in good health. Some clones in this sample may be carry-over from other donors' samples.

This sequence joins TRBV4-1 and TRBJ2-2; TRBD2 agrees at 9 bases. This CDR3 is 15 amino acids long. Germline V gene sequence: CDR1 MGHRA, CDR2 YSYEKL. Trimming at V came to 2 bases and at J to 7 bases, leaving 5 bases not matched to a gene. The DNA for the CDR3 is TGCGCCAGCAGCCAACCTCTAGCGGGACGCGGGGAGCTGTTTTTT. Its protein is CASSQPLAGRGELFF.

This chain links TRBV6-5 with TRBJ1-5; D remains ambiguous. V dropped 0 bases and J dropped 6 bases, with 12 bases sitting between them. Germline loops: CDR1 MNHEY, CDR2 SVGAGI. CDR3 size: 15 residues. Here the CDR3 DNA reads TGTGCCAGCAGTTACTCGGCTCAGTCGATTCAGCCCCAGCATTTT. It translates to CASSYSAQSIQPQHF.

The CDR3 loop reads CASSTADRGEQYF. The CDR3 bases are TGTGCCAGCAGCACGGCAGACAGGGGCGAGCAGTACTTC. V gene TRBV7-9 combines with J gene TRBJ2-7; 8 bases fit TRBD1. V shed 5 bases, J shed 6 bases, and the junction held 6 bases outside the gene matches. Per germline, CDR1 SEHNR and CDR2 FQNEAQ (reference sequence). The CDR3 runs 13 residues. Variable domain in full (rest from reference TRBV7-9 and TRBJ2-7): DTGVSQNPRHKITKRGQNVTFRCDPISEHNRLYWYRQTLGQGPEFLTYFQNEAQLEKSRLLSDRFSAERPKGSFSTLEIQRTEQGDSAMYLCASSTADRGEQYFGPGTRLTVT.

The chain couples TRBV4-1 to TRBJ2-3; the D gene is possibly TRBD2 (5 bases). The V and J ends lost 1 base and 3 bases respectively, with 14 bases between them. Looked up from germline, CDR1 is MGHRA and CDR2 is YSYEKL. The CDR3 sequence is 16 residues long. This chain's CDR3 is CASSQGRSRGTDTQYF. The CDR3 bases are TGCGCCAGCAGCCAAGGTCGAAGTCGAGGGACAGATACGCAGTATTTT.

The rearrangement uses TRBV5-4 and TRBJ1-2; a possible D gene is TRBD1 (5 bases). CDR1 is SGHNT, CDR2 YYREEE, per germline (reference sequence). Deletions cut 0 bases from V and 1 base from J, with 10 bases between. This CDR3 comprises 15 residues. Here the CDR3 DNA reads TGTGCCAGCAGCTTGGTGGGCAGGGATAACTATGGCTACACCTTC. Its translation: CASSLVGRDNYGYTF.

For the CDR3, the DNA is TGTGCCAGCAGTGAACCTGGAGGACCCGTGTGGGATACGCAGTATTTT. Translating gives CASSEPGGPVWDTQYF. The chain links TRBV25-1 to TRBJ2-3, with D maybe TRBD2 (5 bases). CDR3 size: 16 residues. Trimming pared 2 bases from V and 6 bases from J, leaving 18 bases between. The germline CDR1 and CDR2 sequences are MGHDK and SYGVNS.

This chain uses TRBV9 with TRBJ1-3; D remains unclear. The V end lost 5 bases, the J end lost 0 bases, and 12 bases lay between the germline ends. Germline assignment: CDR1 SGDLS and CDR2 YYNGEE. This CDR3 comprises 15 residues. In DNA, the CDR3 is TGTGCCAGCAGTCGCAGTGGCTTCTCTGGAAACACCATATATTTT. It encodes CASSRSGFSGNTIYF.

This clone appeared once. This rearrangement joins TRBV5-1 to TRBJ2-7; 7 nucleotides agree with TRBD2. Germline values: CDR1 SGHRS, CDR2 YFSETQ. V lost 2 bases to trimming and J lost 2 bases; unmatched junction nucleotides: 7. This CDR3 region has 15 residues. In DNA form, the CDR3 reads TGCGCCAGCAGCTTTAGCGGGCTAGGGCCCTACGAGCAGTACTTC. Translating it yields CASSFSGLGPYEQYF.

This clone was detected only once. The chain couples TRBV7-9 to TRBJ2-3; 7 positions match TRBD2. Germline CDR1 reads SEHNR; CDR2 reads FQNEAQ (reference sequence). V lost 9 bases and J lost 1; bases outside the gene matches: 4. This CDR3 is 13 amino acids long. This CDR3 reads CARTGGGTDTQYF. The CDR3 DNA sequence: TGTGCCAGAACGGGGGGTGGCACAGATACGCAGTATTTT.

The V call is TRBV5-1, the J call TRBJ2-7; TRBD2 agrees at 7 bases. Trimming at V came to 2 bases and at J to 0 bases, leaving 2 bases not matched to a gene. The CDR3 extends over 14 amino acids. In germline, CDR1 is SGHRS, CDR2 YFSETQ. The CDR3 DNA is TGCGCCAGCAGCTTCGGGACTAACTCCTACGAGCAGTACTTC. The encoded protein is CASSFGTNSYEQYF.

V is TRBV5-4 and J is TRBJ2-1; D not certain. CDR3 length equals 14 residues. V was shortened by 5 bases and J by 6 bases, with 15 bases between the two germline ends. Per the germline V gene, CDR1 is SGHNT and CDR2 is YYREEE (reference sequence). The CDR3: CASRPWAPGNEQFF. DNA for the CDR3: TGTGCCAGCAGGCCATGGGCCCCCGGCAATGAGCAGTTCTTC.

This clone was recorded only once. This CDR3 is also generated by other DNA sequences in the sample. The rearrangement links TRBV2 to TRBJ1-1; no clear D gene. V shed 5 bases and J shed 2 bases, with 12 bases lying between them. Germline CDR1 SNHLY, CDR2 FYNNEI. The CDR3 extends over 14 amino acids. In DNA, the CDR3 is TGTGCCAGCAGTTTGGTGGGAGGAAACACTGAAGCTTTCTTT. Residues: CASSLVGGNTEAFF. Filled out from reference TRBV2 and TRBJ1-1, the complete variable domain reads EPEVTQTPSHQVTQMGQEVILRCVPISNHLYFYWYRQILGQKVEFLVSFYNNEISEKSEIFDDQFSVERPDGSNFTLKIRSTKLEDSAMYFCASSLVGGNTEAFFGQGTRLTVV.

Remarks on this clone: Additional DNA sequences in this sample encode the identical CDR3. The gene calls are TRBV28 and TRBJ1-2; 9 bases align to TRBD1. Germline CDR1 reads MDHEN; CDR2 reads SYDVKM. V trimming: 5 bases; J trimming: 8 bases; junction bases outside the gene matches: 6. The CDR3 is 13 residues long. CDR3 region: CASSPGQGRGYTF. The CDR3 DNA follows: TGTGCCAGCAGTCCGGGACAGGGCAGAGGCTACACCTTC.

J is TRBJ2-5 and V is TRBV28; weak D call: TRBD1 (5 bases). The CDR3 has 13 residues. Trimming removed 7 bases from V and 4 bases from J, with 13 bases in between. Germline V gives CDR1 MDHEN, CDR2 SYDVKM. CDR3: CASTAGYRETQYF. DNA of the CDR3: TGTGCCAGCACCGCAGGGTACAGAGAGACCCAGTACTTC.

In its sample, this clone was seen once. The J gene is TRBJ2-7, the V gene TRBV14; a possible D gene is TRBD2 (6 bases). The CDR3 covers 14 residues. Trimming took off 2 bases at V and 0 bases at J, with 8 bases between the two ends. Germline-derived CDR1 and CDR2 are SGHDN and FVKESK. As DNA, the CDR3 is TGTGCCAGCAGCCAACGGGGGTTCTCCTACGAGCAGTACTTC. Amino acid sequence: CASSQRGFSYEQYF.

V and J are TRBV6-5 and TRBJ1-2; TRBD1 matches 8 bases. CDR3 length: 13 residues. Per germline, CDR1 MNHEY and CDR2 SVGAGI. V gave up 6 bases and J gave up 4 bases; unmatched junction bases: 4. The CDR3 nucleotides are TGTGCCAGCAGGGACAGGGACCTCTATGGCTACACCTTC. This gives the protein CASRDRDLYGYTF.

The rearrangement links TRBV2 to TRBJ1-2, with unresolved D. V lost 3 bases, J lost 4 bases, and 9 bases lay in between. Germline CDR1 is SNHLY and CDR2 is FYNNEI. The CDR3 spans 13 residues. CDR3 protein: CASSEVDGYGYTF. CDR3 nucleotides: TGTGCCAGCAGTGAGGTGGATGGCTATGGCTACACCTTC.

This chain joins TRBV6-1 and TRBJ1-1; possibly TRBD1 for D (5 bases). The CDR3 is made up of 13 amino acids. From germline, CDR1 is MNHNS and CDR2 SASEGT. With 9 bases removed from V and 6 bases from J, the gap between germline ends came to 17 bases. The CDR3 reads CASLGPGYPEAFF. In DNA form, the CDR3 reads TGTGCCAGTCTTGGGCCAGGGTATCCTGAAGCTTTCTTT.